This is a list of T cell receptor beta chains from one sample in a study of patients and donors after allogeneic stem cell transplantation. TCRdb reprocessed the RT-PCR reads with MiXCR, giving one entry per CDR3 protein. The repertoire consists of a few hundred thousand distinct CDR3 sequences, with around 41% occurring once and the leading ten covering 11%. The specimen was blood, either unsorted or a sorted T cell fraction (not recorded which). The receptor set was obtained from a human donor who was either an allogeneic HSCT recipient or a stem cell or donor lymphocyte infusion donor (not recorded which). It is not recorded whose cells these are; they may come from a transplant donor. Both conserved end residues are part of each CDR3. A D gene is named only where the DNA matches it firmly. For some rows the clone size is stated as once, few or many, or as a class when expanded; others skip it.

d_call: -; clone_size: few; cdr3_length: 12; j_call: TRBJ1-1; v_call: TRBV7-9; cdr3_nt: TGTGCCAGCAAGGGCCTGAACACTGAAGCTTTCTTT; cdr3_aa: CASKGLNTEAFF
d_call: -; clone_size: once; cdr3_length: 14; j_call: TRBJ2-3; v_call: TRBV29-1; cdr3_nt: TGCAGCGTTGTGAGCTATGGGGAAACCGATACGCAGTATTTT; cdr3_aa: CSVVSYGETDTQYF
d_call: TRBD2; clone_size: few; cdr3_length: 16; j_call: TRBJ2-3; v_call: TRBV5-1; cdr3_nt: TGCGCCAGCAGCTTGTTATCTAGCGGGGGTTCAGATACGCAGTATTTT; cdr3_aa: CASSLLSSGGSDTQYF
d_call: -; clone_size: -; cdr3_length: 16; j_call: TRBJ1-6; v_call: TRBV4-3; cdr3_nt: TGCGCCAGCAGCCAAGAAAGCGTCGCCTATAATTCACCCCTCCACTTT; cdr3_aa: CASSQESVAYNSPLHF
d_call: TRBD1; clone_size: few; cdr3_length: 15; j_call: TRBJ1-2; v_call: TRBV4-1; cdr3_nt: TGCGCCAGCAGCCAAGGGGGACAGGGGAACTATGGCTACACCTTC; cdr3_aa: CASSQGGQGNYGYTF
d_call: -; clone_size: -; cdr3_length: 14; j_call: TRBJ2-3; v_call: TRBV15; cdr3_nt: TGTGCCACCAGCAGAGGAACCCTCCCCCGGACGCAGTATTTT; cdr3_aa: CATSRGTLPRTQYF
d_call: -; clone_size: -; cdr3_length: 14; j_call: TRBJ1-1; v_call: TRBV20-1; cdr3_nt: TGCAGTGCTGGTCGAACCACAGGTGTGACTGAAGCTTTCTTT; cdr3_aa: CSAGRTTGVTEAFF
d_call: TRBD1; clone_size: -; cdr3_length: 16; j_call: TRBJ2-5; v_call: TRBV11-2; cdr3_nt: TGTGCCAGCAGCTTTGACAGGGGCAGTGTTCAAGAGACCCAGTACTTC; cdr3_aa: CASSFDRGSVQETQYF
d_call: -; clone_size: -; cdr3_length: 13; j_call: TRBJ1-2; v_call: TRBV27; cdr3_nt: TGTGCCAGCAGAGTTGGGCCGAAGTATGGCTACACCTTC; cdr3_aa: CASRVGPKYGYTF
d_call: TRBD1; clone_size: few; cdr3_length: 13; j_call: TRBJ2-5; v_call: TRBV10-3; cdr3_nt: TGTGCCATCAAGAAACAGGGGGGAGAGACCCAGTACTTC; cdr3_aa: CAIKKQGGETQYF
d_call: -; clone_size: many; cdr3_length: 13; j_call: TRBJ1-1; v_call: TRBV12-3/TRBV12-4; cdr3_nt: TGTGCCAGCAGCGGACAGCTGAACACTGAAGCTTTCTTT; cdr3_aa: CASSGQLNTEAFF
d_call: TRBD1; clone_size: few; cdr3_length: 15; j_call: TRBJ2-1; v_call: TRBV5-1; cdr3_nt: TGCGCCAGCAGCTCCAGGACAGGGAGCGTCGGTGAGCAGTTCTTC; cdr3_aa: CASSSRTGSVGEQFF
d_call: -; clone_size: few; cdr3_length: 13; j_call: TRBJ1-5; v_call: TRBV19; cdr3_nt: TGTGCCAGTACCGGCCAGGGCAATCAGCCCCAGCATTTT; cdr3_aa: CASTGQGNQPQHF
d_call: TRBD1; clone_size: few; cdr3_length: 14; j_call: TRBJ1-1; v_call: TRBV29-1; cdr3_nt: TGCAGCGTTGAAGGGGACAGGGGGCACACTGAAGCTTTCTTT; cdr3_aa: CSVEGDRGHTEAFF
d_call: -; clone_size: few; cdr3_length: 18; j_call: TRBJ2-3; v_call: TRBV6-6; cdr3_nt: TGTGCCAGCAGTTACTCACGTTTCAACGGCCTTGGCACAGATACGCAGTATTTT; cdr3_aa: CASSYSRFNGLGTDTQYF
d_call: -; clone_size: -; cdr3_length: 15; j_call: TRBJ1-2; v_call: TRBV5-5; cdr3_nt: TGTGCCAGCAGCTTGGCGGTTGGTGGAGACTATGGCTACACCTTC; cdr3_aa: CASSLAVGGDYGYTF
d_call: -; clone_size: -; cdr3_length: 15; j_call: TRBJ2-7; v_call: TRBV12-3/TRBV12-4; cdr3_nt: TGTGCCAGCAGTTTTGCGCCGGGGCGAAACTACGAGCAGTACTTC; cdr3_aa: CASSFAPGRNYEQYF
d_call: TRBD1; clone_size: -; cdr3_length: 16; j_call: TRBJ1-4; v_call: TRBV27; cdr3_nt: TGTGCCAGCAGTTTATCTCCGACAGGGCAAAATGAAAAACTGTTTTTT; cdr3_aa: CASSLSPTGQNEKLFF
d_call: -; clone_size: -; cdr3_length: 17; j_call: TRBJ1-5; v_call: TRBV30; cdr3_nt: TGTGCCTGGAGTGTAGGGTACCGCCAAGATAGCAATCAGCCCCAGCATTTT; cdr3_aa: CAWSVGYRQDSNQPQHF
d_call: TRBD1; clone_size: once; cdr3_length: 15; j_call: TRBJ2-7; v_call: TRBV11-1; cdr3_nt: TGTGCCAGCAGCTTAGTGGACAGGTCCTCCTACGAGCAGTACTTC; cdr3_aa: CASSLVDRSSYEQYF
d_call: -; clone_size: few; cdr3_length: 16; j_call: TRBJ1-3; v_call: TRBV4-2; cdr3_nt: TGTGCCAGCAGCCTAAGCGACAGTTTCTCTGGAAACACCATATATTTT; cdr3_aa: CASSLSDSFSGNTIYF
d_call: -; clone_size: few; cdr3_length: 16; j_call: TRBJ1-6; v_call: TRBV4-1; cdr3_nt: TGCGCCAGCAGCCAAGATCCAGGGACCTATAATTCACCCCTCCACTTT; cdr3_aa: CASSQDPGTYNSPLHF
d_call: -; clone_size: -; cdr3_length: 16; j_call: TRBJ2-2; v_call: TRBV2; cdr3_nt: TGTGCCACCTCGATAGAACAGCCAACGAACACCGGGGAGCTGTTTTTT; cdr3_aa: CATSIEQPTNTGELFF
d_call: TRBD1; clone_size: -; cdr3_length: 17; j_call: TRBJ1-2; v_call: TRBV24-1; cdr3_nt: TGTGCCACCAGTGACCCCGAAACAGGGGGCCGGAACTATGGCTACACCTTC; cdr3_aa: CATSDPETGGRNYGYTF
d_call: -; clone_size: many; cdr3_length: 14; j_call: TRBJ1-3; v_call: TRBV12-3/TRBV12-4; cdr3_nt: TGTGCCAGCAGTAAGCCGTTCTCTGGAAACACCATATATTTT; cdr3_aa: CASSKPFSGNTIYF
d_call: -; clone_size: few; cdr3_length: 12; j_call: TRBJ1-1; v_call: TRBV6-1; cdr3_nt: TGTGCCAGCAGTGGCTGGGGGTCTGAAGCTTTCTTT; cdr3_aa: CASSGWGSEAFF
d_call: -; clone_size: few; cdr3_length: 13; j_call: TRBJ1-1; v_call: TRBV4-2; cdr3_nt: TGTGCCAGCAGCCAAGCCCCGTACCCAGGGGCTTTCTTT; cdr3_aa: CASSQAPYPGAFF
d_call: -; clone_size: -; cdr3_length: 14; j_call: TRBJ2-2; v_call: TRBV27; cdr3_nt: TGTGCCACCCGGGCCTACCATTACCCCGGGGAGCTGTTTTTT; cdr3_aa: CATRAYHYPGELFF
d_call: -; clone_size: few; cdr3_length: 10; j_call: TRBJ1-3; v_call: TRBV24-1; cdr3_nt: TGTGCCTCCTCTGGAAACACCATATATTTT; cdr3_aa: CASSGNTIYF
d_call: -; clone_size: -; cdr3_length: 16; j_call: TRBJ1-1; v_call: TRBV3-1; cdr3_nt: TGTGCCAGCAGCACTCGAGGGGGGCGGCTGAACACTGAAGCTTTCTTT; cdr3_aa: CASSTRGGRLNTEAFF
d_call: -; clone_size: few; cdr3_length: 14; j_call: TRBJ1-1; v_call: TRBV6-2/TRBV6-3; cdr3_nt: TGTGCCAGCAGTCCTGGAGGGCCGTACACTGAAGCTTTCTTT; cdr3_aa: CASSPGGPYTEAFF
d_call: -; clone_size: -; cdr3_length: 15; j_call: TRBJ1-1; v_call: TRBV5-6; cdr3_nt: TGTGCCAGCAGCTTTATCAGGGGCCAGGGCGCTGAAGCTTTCTTT; cdr3_aa: CASSFIRGQGAEAFF
d_call: -; clone_size: -; cdr3_length: 11; j_call: TRBJ2-7; v_call: TRBV2; cdr3_nt: TGTGCCAGCGAGGAGGAATACGAGCAGTACTTC; cdr3_aa: CASEEEYEQYF
d_call: -; clone_size: -; cdr3_length: 14; j_call: TRBJ1-6; v_call: TRBV5-1; cdr3_nt: TGCGCCAGCAGCGACCAGGACGGCAATTCACCCCTCTACTTT; cdr3_aa: CASSDQDGNSPLYF
d_call: -; clone_size: -; cdr3_length: 15; j_call: TRBJ1-1; v_call: TRBV12-3/TRBV12-4; cdr3_nt: TGTGCCAGCAGTGGCCTGACAGAGGGGTCCAGTGAAGCTTTCTTT; cdr3_aa: CASSGLTEGSSEAFF
d_call: -; clone_size: few; cdr3_length: 12; j_call: TRBJ1-1; v_call: TRBV29-1; cdr3_nt: TGCAGCGCCACTGGCCCAAACACTGAAGCTTTCTTT; cdr3_aa: CSATGPNTEAFF
d_call: -; clone_size: -; cdr3_length: 15; j_call: TRBJ1-1; v_call: TRBV12-3/TRBV12-4; cdr3_nt: TGTGCCAGCAACGTAAGACAGTCGGCGAACACTGAAGCTTTCTTT; cdr3_aa: CASNVRQSANTEAFF
d_call: -; clone_size: -; cdr3_length: 13; j_call: TRBJ1-5; v_call: TRBV20-1; cdr3_nt: TGCAGTGCTAGAGATCCCCCTAATCAGCCCCAGCATTTT; cdr3_aa: CSARDPPNQPQHF
d_call: -; clone_size: -; cdr3_length: 12; j_call: TRBJ1-6; v_call: TRBV9; cdr3_nt: TGTGCCAGCAGCGTAGGGGTGACACCCCTCCACTTT; cdr3_aa: CASSVGVTPLHF
d_call: TRBD1; clone_size: -; cdr3_length: 12; j_call: TRBJ2-7; v_call: TRBV29-1; cdr3_nt: TGCAGCGCCGCGACAGGGTCCTACGAGCAGTACTTC; cdr3_aa: CSAATGSYEQYF
d_call: -; clone_size: -; cdr3_length: 14; j_call: TRBJ1-1; v_call: TRBV7-2; cdr3_nt: TGTGCCAGCAGCCCAGACACAGTGAACACTGAAGCTTTCTTT; cdr3_aa: CASSPDTVNTEAFF
d_call: TRBD2; clone_size: few; cdr3_length: 17; j_call: TRBJ2-2; v_call: TRBV4-1; cdr3_nt: TGCGCCAGCAGCCAACTATCTAGCGGACTGAACACCGGGGAGCTGTTTTTT; cdr3_aa: CASSQLSSGLNTGELFF
d_call: -; clone_size: few; cdr3_length: 14; j_call: TRBJ2-1; v_call: TRBV4-1; cdr3_nt: TGCGCCAGCAGCCTGGGGTATAAGCACAATGAGCAGTTCTTC; cdr3_aa: CASSLGYKHNEQFF
d_call: -; clone_size: -; cdr3_length: 14; j_call: TRBJ1-5; v_call: TRBV6-1; cdr3_nt: TGTGCCAGCTCCAAACAGGGCGGCAATCAGCCCCAGCATTTT; cdr3_aa: CASSKQGGNQPQHF
d_call: TRBD2; clone_size: -; cdr3_length: 14; j_call: TRBJ2-1; v_call: TRBV28; cdr3_nt: TGTGCCAGCAGGACCTTCGATGGAGCGGGGGGGCCGCTCTTC; cdr3_aa: CASRTFDGAGGPLF
d_call: -; clone_size: -; cdr3_length: 16; j_call: TRBJ1-1; v_call: TRBV3-1; cdr3_nt: TGTGCCAGCAGCCCTCGGCGGTGGGGGCCGAACACTGAAGCTTTCTTT; cdr3_aa: CASSPRRWGPNTEAFF
d_call: -; clone_size: few; cdr3_length: 15; j_call: TRBJ1-4; v_call: TRBV18; cdr3_nt: TGTGCCAGCTCACCAATGACAGGAACTAATGAAAAACTGTTTTTT; cdr3_aa: CASSPMTGTNEKLFF
d_call: TRBD1; clone_size: -; cdr3_length: 13; j_call: TRBJ1-1; v_call: TRBV5-1; cdr3_nt: TGCGCCAGCAGCTCGACAGGGTCCCGGGGAGCTTTCTTT; cdr3_aa: CASSSTGSRGAFF
d_call: -; clone_size: -; cdr3_length: 17; j_call: TRBJ1-1; v_call: TRBV11-2; cdr3_nt: TGTGCCAGCAGCTTCGGGCGGGGCAGGCCGGGGAACACTGAAGCTTTCTTT; cdr3_aa: CASSFGRGRPGNTEAFF
d_call: -; clone_size: -; cdr3_length: 13; j_call: TRBJ1-5; v_call: TRBV5-1; cdr3_nt: TGCGCCAGCAGCTTGTCCCTCCGGGGGCCCCAGCATTTT; cdr3_aa: CASSLSLRGPQHF
d_call: -; clone_size: -; cdr3_length: 14; j_call: TRBJ1-2; v_call: TRBV2; cdr3_nt: TGTGCCAGCACCGTAGGACATCGCGGAGGAGGCTACACCTTC; cdr3_aa: CASTVGHRGGGYTF